This is a list of T cell receptor beta chains from one sample in a study of T cells in Graves' hyperthyroidism and ophthalmopathy. Each CDR3 protein gets one entry after TCRdb re-called the multiplex PCR reads with MiXCR. The sample includes roughly 350,000 distinct CDR3 sequences, roughly 15% of them seen just once. Sample: blood. These receptors were taken from a woman aged 30 to 39 with Graves' ophthalmopathy. Each CDR3 is given with its conserved first and last residue. The D gene is left open where the match is weak. A row's size may be missing; if present it is once, few, many or a size class.

>TRBV18|TRBJ2-3|.|many
TGTGCCAGCTCACCAGGGCACCATAGCACAGATACGCAGTATTTT
CASSPGHHSTDTQYF
>TRBV7-8|TRBJ1-5|.|many
TGTGCCAGCAGCTTAGCCGTGCCTTCTGCAGGCCGAAATCAGCCCCAGCATTTT
CASSLAVPSAGRNQPQHF
>TRBV18|TRBJ1-2|.|many
TGTGCCAGCTCACTTGACAGATTTAACTATGGCTACACCTTC
CASSLDRFNYGYTF
>TRBV7-2|TRBJ2-7|.|few
TGTGCCAGCAGCTTTGAGGGTGATAGGTACGAGCAGTACTTC
CASSFEGDRYEQYF
>TRBV10-1|TRBJ2-3|TRBD2|.
TGCGCCAGCAGTGAGAAGTTTAGCGGGGGGCCTGGAGATACGCAGTATTTT
CASSEKFSGGPGDTQYF
>TRBV20-1|TRBJ1-2|TRBD1|many
TGCAGTGCTGAAACCCCTCCAAGGGGGCAGGGCTATGGCTACACCTTC
CSAETPPRGQGYGYTF
>TRBV4-2|TRBJ2-2|.|.
TGTGCCAGCAGCCAAGTTGGCGCCGGGGAGCTGTTTTTT
CASSQVGAGELFF
>TRBV25-1|TRBJ2-4|.|.
TGTGCCAGCAGAGGGGTTGCAAACATTCAGTACTTC
CASRGVANIQYF
>TRBV24-1|TRBJ2-5|.|many
TGTGCCACACAGAGGGGGGGCGGGGAGACCCAGTACTTC
CATQRGGGETQYF
>TRBV7-9|TRBJ2-1|.|many
TGTGCCAGCAGGACCGGGGCCTCCTACAATGAGCAGTTCTTC
CASRTGASYNEQFF
>TRBV7-9|TRBJ1-1|.|many
TGTGCCAGCAGTACTAGCGGGGGGAACACTGAAGCTTTCTTT
CASSTSGGNTEAFF
>TRBV27|TRBJ2-1|TRBD2|many
TGTGCCAGCAGTTCGGGACTAGCGGGCAATGAGCAGTTCTTC
CASSSGLAGNEQFF
>TRBV30|TRBJ1-5|TRBD1|many
TGTGCCTACCCCAACCCGGGACAGGTTGTTTCTCAGCCCCAGCATTTT
CAYPNPGQVVSQPQHF
>TRBV2|TRBJ2-3|.|many
TGTGCCAGCACGGCAGCGGTTCGAGATACGCAGTATTTT
CASTAAVRDTQYF
>TRBV14|TRBJ1-2|TRBD1|few
TGTGCCACAGGGGGCCGGGGGAACTATGGCTACACCTTC
CATGGRGNYGYTF
>TRBV6-1|TRBJ2-2|.|few
TGTGCCAGCAGTTACCCCTTCACCGGGGAGCTGTTTTTT
CASSYPFTGELFF
>TRBV5-1|TRBJ1-5|.|few
TGCGCCAGCAGCGAGGACGGCCTAATACAGCCCCAGCATTTT
CASSEDGLIQPQHF
>TRBV9|TRBJ2-3|.|many
TGTGCCAGCAGCGTAGTGCGGACAGCCGATCTGGATACGCAGTATTTT
CASSVVRTADLDTQYF
>TRBV20-1|TRBJ2-1|TRBD2|.
TGCAGTGCTAGAGATCTAGCGGCTACAATGGGGCACACCTACAATGAGCAGTTCTTC
CSARDLAATMGHTYNEQFF
>TRBV7-9|TRBJ2-1|.|many
TGTGCCAGCAGCTTAGAAGACAATGAGCAGTTCTTC
CASSLEDNEQFF
>TRBV7-2|TRBJ2-3|TRBD2|many
TGTGCCAGCAGCCTAAGGACTAGCCGGGGGTTCACAGATACGCAGTATTTT
CASSLRTSRGFTDTQYF
>TRBV7-8|TRBJ1-1|.|many
TGTGCCAGCAGCTTAGACAGGGTGGGTTTGGGAGAAGCTTTCTTT
CASSLDRVGLGEAFF
>TRBV3-1|TRBJ1-1|.|many
TGTGCCAGCAGGGCAGGCCGATACACTGAAGCTTTCTTT
CASRAGRYTEAFF
>TRBV11-2|TRBJ2-7|.|many
TGTGCCAGCAGCCGTCGGTTGTACGAGCAGTACTTC
CASSRRLYEQYF
>TRBV28|TRBJ2-4|.|many
TGTGCCAGCAGTTATCTCGACAAAAACATTCAGTACTTC
CASSYLDKNIQYF
>TRBV20-1|TRBJ2-3|TRBD2|many
TGCAGTGCTAGAGATATAGCGGGGTTGACAGATACGCAGTATTTT
CSARDIAGLTDTQYF
>TRBV6-1|TRBJ1-5|.|few
TGTGCCAGCGCCCCCCGGGACATTAGCAATCAGCCCCAGCATTTT
CASAPRDISNQPQHF
>TRBV6-1|TRBJ2-7|TRBD1|many
TGTGCCACCAAGTGGGGACAGGGACCCTACGAGCAGTACTTC
CATKWGQGPYEQYF
>TRBV2|TRBJ1-6|.|many
TGTGCCAGCAGTGATCAGGGCCGGGGACCCCTCCACTTT
CASSDQGRGPLHF
>TRBV20-1|TRBJ1-2|.|many
TGCAGTGCTAGAGTCGAGACAGAGATCTATGGCTACACCTTC
CSARVETEIYGYTF
>TRBV28|TRBJ2-3|.|many
TGTGCCAGCAGTTTTGACAGATTCACAGATACGCAGTATTTT
CASSFDRFTDTQYF